This is a list of T cell receptor beta chains from one sample in a study of T cell responses to AZD1222 COVID-19 vaccine. Data came from immunoSEQ multiplex PCR; TCRdb stores just in-frame clones and leaves some out. Among 150,000 to 200,000 clones listed, approximately 94% were seen once. Sequencing used peripheral blood, obtained 28 days after the second AZD1222 dose. The receptors shown here come from an adult who received the AZD1222 COVID-19 vaccine. CDR3s include the opening cysteine and the closing phenylalanine or tryptophan. The D gene is left open where the match is weak. Clone size, where shown, is once, few, many, or a class for clones that have expanded.

d_gene	v_gene	abundance	j_gene	CDR3aa	CDR3nt
TRBD2	TRBV2	.	TRBJ2-3	CAGLAGPTDTQYF	TGTGCCGGTCTAGCGGGTCCTACGGATACGCAGTATTTT
.	TRBV5-5	.	TRBJ2-1	CASIGGNEQFF	TGTGCCAGCATCGGGGGAAATGAGCAGTTCTTC
.	TRBV20-1	.	TRBJ2-1	CSASGVHEQFF	TGCAGTGCTAGTGGAGTCCATGAGCAGTTCTTC
.	TRBV24-1	.	TRBJ2-3	CATSATASTDTQYF	TGTGCCACCAGTGCGACGGCTAGCACAGATACGCAGTATTTT
TRBD2	TRBV3-1/TRBV3-2	.	TRBJ2-1	CASSQELAGGPHEQFF	TGTGCCAGCAGCCAAGAACTAGCGGGAGGGCCACATGAGCAGTTCTTC
.	TRBV9	.	TRBJ1-3	CASSVLGDSGNTIYF	TGTGCCAGCAGCGTATTGGGGGACTCTGGAAACACCATATATTTT
.	TRBV3-1/TRBV3-2	.	TRBJ2-7	CASSQGQREQYF	TGTGCCAGCAGCCAAGGACAGCGCGAGCAGTACTTC
.	TRBV27	.	TRBJ1-1	CASSSGASNTEAFF	TGTGCCAGCAGTTCAGGGGCCTCGAACACTGAAGCTTTCTTT
.	TRBV19	.	TRBJ2-7	CASSRNRGPPGGAGGPSPYEQYF	TGTGCCAGTAGTAGAAACAGGGGGCCCCCCGGAGGAGCGGGAGGGCCCAGCCCCTACGAGCAGTACTTC
TRBD1	TRBV6-2/TRBV6-3	.	TRBJ1-5	CASSLQGFYQPQHF	TGTGCCAGCAGCTTACAGGGGTTTTATCAGCCCCAGCATTTT
TRBD2	TRBV5-4	once	TRBJ2-5	CASSTSGSPQETQYF	TGTGCCAGCAGCACCAGCGGGAGTCCCCAAGAGACCCAGTACTTC
.	TRBV28	.	TRBJ1-1	CASSLFTGLPVTEAFF	TGTGCCAGCAGTTTATTTACAGGGTTGCCCGTTACTGAAGCTTTCTTT
.	TRBV16	.	TRBJ2-7	CASSPPGMGYEQYF	TGTGCCAGCAGCCCGCCGGGCATGGGCTACGAGCAGTACTTC
TRBD2	TRBV6-2/TRBV6-3	.	TRBJ2-7	CASSYYGTSGNYEQYF	TGTGCCAGCAGTTACTATGGGACTAGCGGGAATTACGAGCAGTACTTC
.	TRBV2	.	TRBJ2-4	CASSESRLAKNIQYF	TGTGCCAGCAGTGAATCCAGGCTAGCCAAAAACATTCAGTACTTC
.	TRBV2	.	TRBJ2-2	CASSATVTNTGELFF	TGTGCCAGCAGTGCGACAGTTACCAACACCGGGGAGCTGTTTTTT
TRBD1	TRBV11-2	.	TRBJ2-1	CASSLKPGTEFF	TGTGCCAGCAGCTTAAAACCCGGGACAGAGTTCTTC
.	TRBV28	.	TRBJ1-2	CASSLLGNYGYTF	TGTGCCAGCAGTTTACTAGGGAACTATGGCTACACCTTC
.	TRBV10-3	.	TRBJ2-7	CATGFQGSSYEQYF	TGTGCCACCGGCTTTCAGGGTAGCTCCTACGAGCAGTACTTC
.	TRBV4-1	.	TRBJ1-5	CASSQDLGQPNQPQHF	TGCGCCAGCAGCCAAGATCTGGGACAACCCAATCAGCCCCAGCATTTT
TRBD1	TRBV5-1	.	TRBJ2-3	CASSPGQNTDTQYF	TGCGCCAGCAGCCCGGGACAGAACACAGATACGCAGTATTTT
.	TRBV6-5	.	TRBJ1-1	CASSLGRGTEAFF	TGTGCCAGCAGTCTTGGACGCGGCACTGAAGCTTTCTTT
.	TRBV5-4	.	TRBJ1-3	CASSLEGSSGNTIYF	TGTGCCAGCAGCTTGGAAGGGAGCTCTGGAAACACCATATATTTT
.	TRBV4-2	.	TRBJ2-7	CASSQDPYGSYEQYF	TGTGCCAGCAGCCAAGATCCGTACGGCTCCTACGAGCAGTACTTC